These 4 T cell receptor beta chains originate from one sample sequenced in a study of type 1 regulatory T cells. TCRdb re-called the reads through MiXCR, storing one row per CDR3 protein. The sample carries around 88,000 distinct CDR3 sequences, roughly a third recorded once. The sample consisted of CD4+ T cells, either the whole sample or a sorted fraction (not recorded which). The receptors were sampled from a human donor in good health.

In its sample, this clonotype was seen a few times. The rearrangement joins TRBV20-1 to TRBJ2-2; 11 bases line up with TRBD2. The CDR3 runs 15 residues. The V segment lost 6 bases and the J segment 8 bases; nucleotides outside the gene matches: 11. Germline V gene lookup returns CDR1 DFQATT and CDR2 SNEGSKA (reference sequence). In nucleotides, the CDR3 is TGCAGTGCCCCCAGCCTAGCGGGAGGAGCGGGGGAGCTGTTTTTT. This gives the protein CSAPSLAGGAGELFF.

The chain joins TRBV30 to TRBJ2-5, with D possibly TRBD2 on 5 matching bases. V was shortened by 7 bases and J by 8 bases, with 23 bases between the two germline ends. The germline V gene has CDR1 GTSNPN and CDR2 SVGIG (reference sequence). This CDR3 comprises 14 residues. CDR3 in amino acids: CASSEGAGDVTQYF. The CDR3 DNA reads TGTGCCTCATCCGAGGGCGCGGGCGACGTTACCCAGTACTTC.

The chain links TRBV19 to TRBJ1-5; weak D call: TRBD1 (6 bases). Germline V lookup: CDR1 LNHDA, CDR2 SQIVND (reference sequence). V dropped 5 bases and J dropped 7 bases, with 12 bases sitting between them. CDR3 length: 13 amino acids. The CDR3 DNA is TGTGCCAGTAGTCGGACAGTCGAACAGCCCCAGCATTTT. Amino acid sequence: CASSRTVEQPQHF.

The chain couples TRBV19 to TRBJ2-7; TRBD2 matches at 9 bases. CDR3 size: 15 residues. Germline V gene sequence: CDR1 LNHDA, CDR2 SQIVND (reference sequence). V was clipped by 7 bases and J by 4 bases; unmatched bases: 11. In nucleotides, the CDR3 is TGTGCCAGTACCCCATCTTGGCGGGAGGGGTACGAGCAGTACTTC. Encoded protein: CASTPSWREGYEQYF.